This T cell receptor beta chain was captured by sequencing in a study of shared clonotypes between healthy human individuals. Clones were sequenced by immunoSEQ multiplex PCR, and TCRdb holds only the in-frame ones, with some missing. The table shows about 1.5 million clones, with roughly 95% occurring only once. Germline V gene data show CDR1 as SGHTA and CDR2 as FQGNSA. V was pared by 1 base and J by 0 bases, with 9 bases between. The CDR3 consists of 15 residues. Findings and caveats of the study: About 5% of naive CD4 clonotypes were common to a handful of donors. Across subsets, estimated richness was generally greater for naive than for memory populations. Represented diversity (both genetic and exposure-history) was limited by the small number of donors.

Remarks on this clone: Its target is not known.

Sample: naive CD4+ T cells sorted from blood. Subset in this sample: CD45RA+ positively selected. This rearrangement joins TRBV7-2 to TRBJ1-1; perhaps TRBD1 as D (5 bases). This sequence originates from a man younger than 45 in good health. As DNA, the CDR3 is TGTGCCAGCAGCTTAGTGGGGGGGATGAACACTGAAGCTTTCTTT. As protein: CASSLVGGMNTEAFF.